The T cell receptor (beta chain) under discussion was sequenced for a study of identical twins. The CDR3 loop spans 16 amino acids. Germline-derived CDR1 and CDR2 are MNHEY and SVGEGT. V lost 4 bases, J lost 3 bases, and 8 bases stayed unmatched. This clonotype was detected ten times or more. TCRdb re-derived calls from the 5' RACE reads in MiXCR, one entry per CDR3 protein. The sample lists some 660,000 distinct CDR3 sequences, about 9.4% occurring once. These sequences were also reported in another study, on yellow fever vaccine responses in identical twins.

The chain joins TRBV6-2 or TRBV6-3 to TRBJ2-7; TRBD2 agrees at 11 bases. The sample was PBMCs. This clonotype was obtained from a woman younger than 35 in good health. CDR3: CASSSGLAGRIYEQYF. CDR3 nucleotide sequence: TGTGCCAGCAGTTCCGGACTAGCGGGTAGGATCTACGAGCAGTACTTC.